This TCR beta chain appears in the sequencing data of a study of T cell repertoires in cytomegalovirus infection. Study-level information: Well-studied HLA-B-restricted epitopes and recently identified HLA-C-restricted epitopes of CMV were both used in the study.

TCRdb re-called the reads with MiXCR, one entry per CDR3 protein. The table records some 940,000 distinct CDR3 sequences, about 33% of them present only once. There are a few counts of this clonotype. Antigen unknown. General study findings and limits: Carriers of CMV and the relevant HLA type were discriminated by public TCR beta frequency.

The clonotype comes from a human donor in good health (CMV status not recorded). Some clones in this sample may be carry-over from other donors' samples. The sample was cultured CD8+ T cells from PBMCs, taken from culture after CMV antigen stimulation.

The CDR3 nucleotides read TGTGCCAGCAGCTCATCAACCGCCAAAAACATTCAGTACTTC. It is translated as CASSSSTAKNIQYF. The rearrangement links TRBV7-9 to TRBJ2-4; D gene uncertain. This CDR3 contains 14 residues. From germline, CDR1 is SEHNR and CDR2 FQNEAQ (reference sequence). Trimming stripped 4 bases from V and 1 base from J, with 8 bases between. Using reference TRBV7-9 and TRBJ2-4 for the parts outside the CDR3, the full variable domain is DTGVSQNPRHKITKRGQNVTFRCDPISEHNRLYWYRQTLGQGPEFLTYFQNEAQLEKSRLLSDRFSAERPKGSFSTLEIQRTEQGDSAMYLCASSSSTAKNIQYFGAGTRLSVL.